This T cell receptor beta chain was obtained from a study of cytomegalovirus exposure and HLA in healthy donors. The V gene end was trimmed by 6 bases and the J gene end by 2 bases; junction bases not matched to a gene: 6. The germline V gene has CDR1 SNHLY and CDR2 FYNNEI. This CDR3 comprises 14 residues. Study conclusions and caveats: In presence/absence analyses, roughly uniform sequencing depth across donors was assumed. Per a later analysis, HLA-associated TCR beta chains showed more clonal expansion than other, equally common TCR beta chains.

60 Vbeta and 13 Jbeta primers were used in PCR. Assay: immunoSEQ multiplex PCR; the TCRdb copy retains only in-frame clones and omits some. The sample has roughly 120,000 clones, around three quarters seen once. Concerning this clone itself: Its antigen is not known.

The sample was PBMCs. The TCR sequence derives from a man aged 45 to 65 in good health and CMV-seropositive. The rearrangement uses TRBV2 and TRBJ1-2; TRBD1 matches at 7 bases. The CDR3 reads CASRGDSRNYGYTF. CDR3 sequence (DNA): TGTGCCAGCAGGGGGGACAGTAGAAACTATGGCTACACCTTC. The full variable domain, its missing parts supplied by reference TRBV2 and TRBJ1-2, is EPEVTQTPSHQVTQMGQEVILRCVPISNHLYFYWYRQILGQKVEFLVSFYNNEISEKSEIFDDQFSVERPDGSNFTLKIRSTKLEDSAMYFCASRGDSRNYGYTFGSGTRLTVV.